This TCR beta chain was sequenced in a study of T cells in tuberculosis. Clones were sequenced by immunoSEQ multiplex PCR, and TCRdb holds only the in-frame ones, with some missing. This sample carries fewer than 55,000 clones, nearly 95% of them seen once, and the ten largest clones take more than 1.4%. The V end lost 4 bases, the J end lost 1 base, and 7 bases lay between the germline ends. The CDR3 contains 12 residues. Germline CDR1 GTSNPN, CDR2 SVGIG (reference sequence). Sample time point: new active TB diagnosis, blood taken before or within 7 days of starting treatment. Sample: PBMCs, taken at tuberculosis diagnosis. This chain uses TRBV30 with TRBJ1-1; tentatively, D is TRBD1 (5 bases). This receptor was identified in an adult with tuberculosis. CDR3 DNA: TGTGCCTGGACAGACAGGAACACTGAAGCTTTCTTT. Translating gives CAWTDRNTEAFF.